The clone carrying this T cell receptor (beta chain) is a singleton in its sample. As yet, its antigen is unknown. This sample is part of a study of lymphopenia after photon versus proton radiotherapy. TCRdb's table, derived via immunoSEQ multiplex PCR, lists solely in-frame clones and lacks some. The sample has about 18,000 clones, more than 85% seen once. Study observations and caveats: After lymphocyte nadir, photon-treated repertoires showed oligoclonal expansion, especially CD8+ Temra. Survival link was tested only in deceased patients; proton benefit remains a possibility. Photon-treated patients lost naive T cells and TCR diversity; proton-treated stayed stable. In patients who died, overall survival fell as post-nadir TCR diversity dropped more.

Trimming cost V 0 bases and J 7 bases; bases outside gene matches: 9. CDR3 length equals 16 residues. Germline V gives CDR1 SGDLS, CDR2 YYNGEE. The chain joins TRBV9 to TRBJ1-4, with TRBD1 identical over 7 bases. The sequenced sample was peripheral blood, obtained from a patient treated with photon-based radiotherapy. This TCR was sampled from a middle-aged woman with cholangiocarcinoma. CDR3: CASSVGQGGGGEKLFF. Written as DNA, the CDR3 is TGTGCCAGCAGCGTAGGACAGGGTGGAGGGGGTGAAAAACTGTTTTTT.